Listed here are 4 T cell receptor beta chains from one sample, sequenced in a study of naive and memory T cell subsets. A UMI-containing oligonucleotide was joined by 3' ligation to the TCR cDNA template. Amplification of ligated cDNA took four PCR rounds with SP2 and nested alpha and beta constant primers. TCRdb redid the calling of the 5' RACE reads with MiXCR, one entry per CDR3 protein. Here the sample spans about 56,000 distinct CDR3 sequences, 7.6% being singletons. These receptors all stem from a female donor in good health.

This clonotype occurred many times. The rearrangement uses TRBV6-5 and TRBJ1-1; D remains unclear. V was shortened by 6 bases and J by 2 bases, with 4 bases between the two germline ends. The V gene's germline CDR1 is MNHEY and CDR2 SVGAGI. This CDR3 contains 11 residues. The CDR3 region has the DNA TGTGCCAGCAGGATTAACACTGAAGCTTTCTTT. Translation: CASRINTEAFF.

Many counts were recorded for this clonotype. The chain carries TRBV19 and TRBJ1-5, with TRBD1 identical over 9 bases. The CDR3 is made up of 18 amino acids. V lost 5 bases and J lost 1; bases outside the gene matches: 12. Germline CDR1 is LNHDA and CDR2 is SQIVND (reference sequence). The CDR3 reads CASSSTLGQGRSNQPQHF. The CDR3 DNA follows: TGTGCCAGTAGTTCCACCCTAGGACAGGGGAGAAGCAATCAGCCCCAGCATTTT.

The chain employs TRBV2 and TRBJ2-2; 11 bases align to TRBD2. Germline loops: CDR1 SNHLY, CDR2 FYNNEI. This CDR3 contains 16 residues. Trimming removed 5 bases from V and 6 bases from J; junction bases left unmatched: 8. Written as DNA, the CDR3 is TGTGCCAGCAGTTCGCCGGGTAGCGGGGGGGCCGGGGAGCTGTTTTTT. It encodes CASSSPGSGGAGELFF.

This clonotype was counted a few times. CDR3 nucleotides: TGCAGTGCTTTTTGGCGGCGTGGGAACACTGAAGCTTTCTTT. Amino acid sequence: CSAFWRRGNTEAFF. The rearrangement uses TRBV20-1 and TRBJ1-1; no clear D. The CDR3 is 14 residues long. The V end was cut by 5 bases, the J end by 1 base, with 14 bases between. Per germline, CDR1 DFQATT and CDR2 SNEGSKA (reference sequence).